Listed below are T cell receptor beta chains from one sample, sequenced in a study of cytomegalovirus exposure and HLA in healthy donors. Method: immunoSEQ multiplex PCR; TCRdb's copy keeps in-frame clones and lacks some. The sample lists 76,000 or so clones, around 70% occurring once. The source material was PBMCs. These receptors all stem from a woman between 40 and 55 years old in good health and CMV-seropositive. Each CDR3 is given with its conserved first and last residue. A D gene is named only where the DNA matches it firmly.

TRBV7-9 | NA | CASSLNPGDTIYF
TRBV28 | TRBD2 | CASRILAGKFEQYF
TRBV5-4 | NA | CASSVLMNTEAFF
TRBV7-6 | NA | CASSFGANTEAFF
TRBV6-1 | TRBD1 | CASTRQTGGSYEQYF
TRBV2 | NA | CASSPDSNYGYTF
TRBV10-3 | TRBD1 | CAISDSDRGNTEAFF
TRBV2 | TRBD2 | CASNNGGAGTDTQYF
TRBV7-6 | NA | CASSLEAGYNEQFF
TRBV28 | NA | CASSWGEGVGNQPQHF
TRBV5-4 | NA | CASSLSRGNEQYF
TRBV7-2 | NA | CASSLSGGRDEKLFF
TRBV10-1 | NA | CASSESRQGGGYTF
TRBV29-1 | TRBD1 | CSQGTAQETQYF
TRBV2 | NA | CASSAQEITEAFF
TRBV29-1 | NA | CSVLPGSNQPQHF
TRBV19 | TRBD1 | CASSTQGARSNQPQHF
TRBV7-7 | NA | CASSKDRIHSGANVLTF
TRBV6-6 | NA | CASIKEGDTQYF
TRBV19 | TRBD1 | CASSPRDREEIRFIQHF
TRBV6-1 | NA | CASRTSGILDTEAFF
TRBV27 | TRBD1 | CASSFGTDYNEQFF
TRBV4-3 | NA | CASSPTAFYGYTF
TRBV7-6 | NA | CASSSGQANTEAFF
TRBV18 | NA | CASQSVTDYEQYF
TRBV5-1 | TRBD1 | CASSPDRTGLATEAFF
TRBV29-1 | TRBD2 | CSVAPGLAGDQQFF
TRBV29-1 | TRBD1 | CSVVDREAKNIQYF
TRBV7-9 | NA | CASSRTDTTDTQYF
TRBV27 | TRBD2 | CASSRAGEGETQYF
TRBV5-8 | NA | CASSLGTRVDTEAFF
TRBV7-2 | NA | CASSSPGQHNEQFF
TRBV7-6 | NA | CASSFPGANSYNEQFF
TRBV5-8 | TRBD2 | CASSLGLAGGEQFF
TRBV5-1 | NA | CASSLAGVDTGELFF
TRBV18 | TRBD1 | CASSPADRGFQQPQHF
TRBV18 | NA | CASSPGQLDTQYF
TRBV10-1 | TRBD1 | CASSEGGSFDEQFF
TRBV5-1 | NA | CASSLEQVNSPLHF
TRBV5-4 | NA | CASTRGGSSYEQYF
TRBV6-5 | NA | CASSYSQGNYGYTF
TRBV27 | TRBD1 | CASSRDRDFVGIGYTF
TRBV6-5 | NA | CASSLVHAGNTDAFF
TRBV30 | NA | CAWSAGTSYNEQFF
TRBV29-1 | NA | CSVDDIREGYGYTF
TRBV12-5 | NA | CASGLETEAYGYTF
TRBV11-3 | TRBD1 | CASSSGQGRQETQYF
TRBV7-9 | TRBD1 | CASSPSGTAFAF
TRBV5-1 | NA | CASRLDPDTGELFF
TRBV4-3 | NA | CASSQERLSSSYEQYF
TRBV5-6 | TRBD1 | CASSQEGGELAETQYF
TRBV27 | TRBD2 | CASTSGLAGLTGEQFF
TRBV2 | NA | CASSDEGISTEAFF
TRBV29-1 | NA | CSVSEWGRIINEAFF
TRBV27 | TRBD2 | CASRPGLGGTQYF
TRBV11-2 | NA | CASSWGRTANYGYTF
TRBV6-1 | TRBD1 | CASSEHMSGQNYEQYF
TRBV14 | NA | CASSQETFEAFF
TRBV15 | NA | CATNPQGRGYLNTEAFF
TRBV4-3 | TRBD2 | CASSQNPGLNTGELFF